This TCR beta chain was sequenced in a study of regulatory T cells in long-lasting Graves disease. Study results and limitations: Blood alone, not thyroid tissue, was studied.

This clonotype appeared many times. The target antigen is unknown. Indicated time point: persistent/refractory GD, antithyroid drugs over 5 years with positive TRAb. PBMCs were the source of the RNA used for TCR sequencing. CDR1 and CDR2 (germline): SGHTA, FQGTGA. The V gene lost 7 bases and the J gene lost 1 base, with 10 bases spanning the gap. The CDR3 length is 13 residues. The authors built TCR beta libraries using iRepertoire HTBI primers and Arm-PCR of CDR3 regions. TCRdb reanalysed the multiplex PCR reads using MiXCR and keeps one entry per CDR3 protein. The profile shows over 450,000 distinct CDR3 sequences, roughly 21% of them singletons.

This specimen consisted of peripheral blood mononuclear cells (PBMCs), obtained when the disease was refractory, from a patient treated with antithyroid drugs. This receptor was identified in a female donor with Graves disease. The chain links TRBV7-3 to TRBJ1-1; TRBD1 is a possible D gene (5 bases). The DNA of the CDR3 is TGTGCCAGCACCCAGGGACCGAACACTGAAGCTTTCTTT. It codes for CASTQGPNTEAFF.